This TCR beta chain derives from a study of beta chain features in type 1 diabetes. Study context: The study examined about 100 million sorted cells across all samples.

Stem cell-like memory, regulatory, central memory and naive CD4+ cells were sorted via CD45RO/CCR7/CD25/CD127/CD95/CD27. The sample holds a few counts of this clone. No antigen is known for it. General observations from the study: The similarity of naive, central memory and Treg TCRB repertoires appeared greater among patients than among healthy donors. A definitive answer on HLA type influencing TCRB rearrangement was not reached here.

Expressed TCRB transcripts were sequenced because the isolated RNA had all been reverse transcribed beforehand. Assay used: immunoSEQ multiplex PCR; TCRdb lists only in-frame clones, some missing. Among about 220,000 clones, roughly a tenth were seen once, and the ten largest hold 1% to 1.5%. The sequence derives from a man younger than 30 in good health. The sequenced sample was central memory CD4+ T cells from blood.

CDR3: CASSDRVLRNYGYTF. CDR3 in DNA: TGTGCCAGCAGTGACCGGGTCCTTCGCAACTATGGCTACACCTTC. The V gene is TRBV2, the J gene TRBJ1-2; D is uncertain. The V gene's germline CDR1 is SNHLY and CDR2 FYNNEI. CDR3 length: 15 residues. V was shortened by 3 bases and J by 2 bases, with 13 bases between the two germline ends.